This note documents a single TCR beta chain sequence. The antigen this receptor binds is unknown. It has no much larger one-base neighbor in the sample; base qualities were not kept. These data originate in a study of T cell repertoires in Merkel cell carcinoma (dated by TCRdb to the late 2010s). In the study overall: Patients who had received intralesional immunotherapy or systemic immune checkpoint blockade prior to the biopsy were excluded. The MCPyV-specific clonotypes were initially defined from expanded tumor-infiltrating lymphocytes through tetramer sorting, cloning and paired TCR sequencing. To be included, a subject needed both a diagnosis of MCPyV-positive Merkel cell carcinoma and tumor-infiltrating lymphocytes that had been successfully expanded in vitro.

V was cut back by 4 bases and J by 0 bases, leaving a gap of 13 bases between them. From cysteine to phenylalanine, the CDR3 is 14 amino acids long. CDR3 DNA only is kept here, 42 bases in frame from base 1. CDR1 and CDR2, per the germline V gene, are SQVTM and ANQGSEA. TRB CDR3 sequencing and data processing of tumor genomic DNA were performed with the immunoSEQ assay. TCRdb holds this immuneACCESS table with in-frame rearrangements only. Some clones are missing; in checked studies, unresolved V genes explain under half, and the rest has no known cause. The sample profile shows roughly 14,000 clones; 65% to 85% of them were found once. The ten largest account for about a sixth of the sample. Each study subject had MCPyV-positive Merkel cell carcinoma confirmed by biopsy and had serum antibodies to T-antigen that tested positive. About six adjacent 10-micron frozen tumor sections were used for genomic DNA extraction without cell sorting or culture. Roughly 5 x 5 x 5 mm of tumor biopsy tissue was frozen in optimal cutting temperature compound. In the frozen biopsy, scout sections stained with hematoxylin and eosin confirmed abundant Merkel cell carcinoma and infiltrating cells.

The paper's findings and limits, for the study overall: The study did not examine normal tissue biopsies.

The specimen sequenced was tumor tissue. The TCR was taken from an adult with Merkel cell carcinoma. Recombination joined TRBV29-1 with TRBJ2-7; too little of a D gene remains to name it. The CDR3 reads as follows: CSVVGTASSYEQYF. The bases are TGCAGCGTTGTGGGTACCGCCAGCTCCTACGAGCAGTACTTC.